This T cell receptor beta chain was sequenced during a study of blood T cell repertoires in COVID-19. Across the study: Samples representing acute and convalescent COVID-19 were sourced from the United States, Italy and Spain.

Per the original methods: Amplification of reference gene primers provided the estimated nucleated cell counts. Profiled with immunoSEQ multiplex PCR; TCRdb holds only in-frame clones, not every one. The V and J calls and clone size come from that table; D and trimming were worked out from the DNA. The data contain about 150,000 clones, 65% to 85% of them singletons. Germline CDR1 and CDR2: MNHEY and SVGAGI. The CDR3 is 13 residues long. The V and J ends lost 7 bases and 4 bases, in that order; junction bases with no gene match: 3. The sample consisted of peripheral blood. This clonotype was sampled from a woman aged 60-75 years with acute or convalescent COVID-19. This chain links TRBV6-5 with TRBJ2-7; TRBD1 matches at 11 bases. The CDR3 DNA reads as TGTGCCAGCAACCGGGACAGGGGGTACGAGCAGTACTTC. Encoded protein: CASNRDRGYEQYF.